Given below is one TCR beta chain in context. The antigen it binds to is not known. No much larger clone is present one base from it, and per-base qualities are unavailable. Healthy HIV-negative adults with no recently reported acute infections or vaccinations were included as donors. Every donor was a Caucasian adult residing in Nashville, Tennessee, USA. CD4+ T cells were enriched by magnetic negative selection; naive cells were then positively selected on CD45RA, and the negative fraction formed the memory subset. Blood was obtained by leukapheresis, after which PBMCs were separated by Ficoll-Histopaque density gradient centrifugation and cryopreserved in liquid nitrogen vapor phase. Analytical flow cytometry was used to check the purity and quantity of each magnetically sorted T cell population. From each sorted fraction, genomic DNA was isolated and quantified by UV absorbance on a Nanodrop 2000c.

Using the deep immunoSEQ assay, TCR CDR3 regions were amplified from genomic DNA by multiplex PCR. Extracted genomic DNA from each cell subset was spread evenly across all wells of several immunoSEQ 96-well plates, with each plate serving as a replicate. Each replicate PCR for sorted subsets received about 0.2 ug genomic DNA, equal to roughly 29,000 T cell genomes. The purified libraries were quantified using a Qubit 3.0 fluorometer, sized with a Bioanalyzer 2100, and then quantified again using the KAPA Library Quantification kit. Each immunoSEQ 96-well plate was sequenced on its own single-read 150-cycle Illumina NextSeq 550 flow cell. As for the original processing: Because only junctional sequences without quality scores were contained in the immunoSEQ output, filtering matching that applied to full-length reads could not be performed. To assign V/J genes and CDR3, sequences were annotated using PyIR, a Python wrapper for IgBLAST v1.9, with IMGT germline references. Reads with weak V/J assignments (E-value above 1e-6), missing CDR3, stop codons, out-of-frame junctions, or ambiguous translated residues were removed. A V3J clonotype was defined by an identical inferred V gene, J gene, and CDR3 amino acid sequence. To compute the percentage overlap between repertoires, the number of shared unique clonotypes was divided by the size of the smaller repertoire. Three approaches were used to assess repertoire richness: RTK rarefaction, the Chao1 estimator, and Recon v2.1 estimates of unobserved clonotypes. Generation probabilities for all TCRbeta clonotypes obtained by the gDNA method from a handful of donors were computed using OLGA. TCRdb retrieved this table from immuneACCESS and kept in-frame rearrangements only. Not all clones are present; in checked studies, unresolved V genes account for under half, and no reason is known for the remainder. That table supplies the V and J calls and clone size; D and trimming were determined from the DNA. The sample table contains roughly 2,300,000 clones; only one count was recorded for 85% to 95% of them. The top ten clones comprise 0.37% of the sample.

This record belongs to a study of shared clonotypes between healthy human individuals (dated by TCRdb to about 2020). Describing the broader study: The cohort included three men and a couple of women between 18 and 49 years of age. To estimate repertoire size and how much clonotypes are shared between individuals, the study performed deep sequencing of blood TCR repertoires from five healthy adults. Libraries were prepared and TCR repertoires were sequenced by different laboratories using diverse techniques, in order to increase sequencing depth and limit assay-specific biases. Leukapheresis yielded between about 0.85 and 10 billion PBMCs per donor. For each donor, three plates each were used for CD4 naive and CD4 memory, two plates were used for CD8 naive, and one plate was used for CD8 memory.

CDR3 length: 16 amino acids, cysteine to phenylalanine. Just the 48-base CDR3 DNA is kept, in frame starting at base 1. CDR1 and CDR2, per the germline V gene, are MDHEN and SYDVKM. A distance of 19 bases separates the germline ends of V and J, which lose 6 bases and 4 bases respectively. Results and caveats for the whole study, not just this receptor: Even with the large sequencing depth, rarefaction of the sorted-subset datasets indicated that sequencing was incomplete. The small number of donors limited the genetic and exposure-history diversity represented. Pairwise subsampling indicated that sequencing depth was expected to affect the degree of clonotype sharing among donors. Sampling was restricted to blood, and TCR repertoires in tissue are likely to differ from TCR repertoires in blood. Compared with non-shared clonotypes, the clonotypes found in all four sorted-subset donors had higher generation probabilities. Larger estimated clonotype richness was generally found for naive subsets than for memory subsets. Across a handful of donors, approximately 4.6% of naive CD4, over 3% of naive CD8, under 2.5% of memory CD4, and under 0.45% of memory CD8 clonotypes were shared.

The sequence was collected from a man aged 18 to 30 in good health. Some clones in this sample may be carry-over from other donors' samples. Sequencing was performed on naive CD4+ T cells from PBMCs. In the paper's terms, the cell subset or site label means: CD45RA+ positively selected. The chain employs TRBV28 and TRBJ2-1; no confident D gene assignment can be made. The DNA sequence is TGTGCCAGCAGCGCCCATACTGGATTCCAATACAATGAGCAGTTCTTC. Its coded protein is CASSAHTGFQYNEQFF.